Given below is one T cell receptor beta chain in context. Authors' analysis steps: Amplified reference gene primers provided the basis for estimating nucleated cell counts. The table came from immunoSEQ multiplex PCR; TCRdb's copy has only in-frame clones and leaves some out. V and J calls and clone size are those listed in that table; D and trimming were worked out from the DNA. The sample carries under 350,000 clones, around nine tenths recorded once. Germline trimming cut 8 bases from V and 7 bases from J; bases unmatched to any gene: 10. CDR1 and CDR2 (germline): MNHEY, SVGAGI. This CDR3 contains 14 residues. This entry is derived from a study of blood T cell repertoires in COVID-19. Across the study: COVID-19 samples from acute and convalescent phases originated in the United States, Italy and Spain. In each case, the material was cDNA or gDNA derived from T cells, B-cell-depleted T cells, or PBMCs.

The origin of this receptor is a woman aged 25 to 45 with COVID-19, enrolled during active disease. The chain recombines TRBV6-5 with TRBJ2-3; 9 bases match TRBD1. The material sequenced was peripheral blood. CDR3 amino acids: CASLPGQGGNTQYF. CDR3 sequence (DNA): TGTGCCAGCCTCCCGGGACAGGGAGGTAATACGCAGTATTTT.